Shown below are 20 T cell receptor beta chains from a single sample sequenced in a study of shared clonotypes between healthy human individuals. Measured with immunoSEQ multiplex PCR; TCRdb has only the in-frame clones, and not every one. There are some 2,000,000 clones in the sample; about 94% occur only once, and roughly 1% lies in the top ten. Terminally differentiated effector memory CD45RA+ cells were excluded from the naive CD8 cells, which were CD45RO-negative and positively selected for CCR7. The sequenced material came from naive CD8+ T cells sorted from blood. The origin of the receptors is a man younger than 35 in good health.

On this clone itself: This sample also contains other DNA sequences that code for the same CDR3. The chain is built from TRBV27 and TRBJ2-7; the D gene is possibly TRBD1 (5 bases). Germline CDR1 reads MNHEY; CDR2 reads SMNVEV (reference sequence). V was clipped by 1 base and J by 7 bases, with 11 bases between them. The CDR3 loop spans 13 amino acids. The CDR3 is CASSLFLGQEQYF. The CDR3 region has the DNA TGTGCCAGCAGTTTATTTCTCGGACAAGAGCAGTACTTC.

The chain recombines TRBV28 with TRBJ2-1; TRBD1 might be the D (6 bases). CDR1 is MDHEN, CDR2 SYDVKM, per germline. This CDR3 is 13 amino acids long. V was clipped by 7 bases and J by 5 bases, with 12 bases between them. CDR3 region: CASNPQGHNEQFF. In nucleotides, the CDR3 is TGTGCCAGCAACCCACAGGGCCACAATGAGCAGTTCTTC. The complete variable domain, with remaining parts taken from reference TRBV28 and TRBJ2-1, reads DVKVTQSSRYLVKRTGEKVFLECVQDMDHENMFWYRQDPGLGLRLIYFSYDVKMKEKGDIPEGYSVSREKKERFSLILESASTNQTSMYLCASNPQGHNEQFFGPGTRLTVL.

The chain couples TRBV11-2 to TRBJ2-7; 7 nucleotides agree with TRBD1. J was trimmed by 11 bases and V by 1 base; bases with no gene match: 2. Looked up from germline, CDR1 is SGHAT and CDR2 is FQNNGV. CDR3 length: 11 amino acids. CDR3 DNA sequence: TGTGCCAGCAGCTTAGCAGGGGGAAAGTACTTC. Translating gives CASSLAGGKYF.

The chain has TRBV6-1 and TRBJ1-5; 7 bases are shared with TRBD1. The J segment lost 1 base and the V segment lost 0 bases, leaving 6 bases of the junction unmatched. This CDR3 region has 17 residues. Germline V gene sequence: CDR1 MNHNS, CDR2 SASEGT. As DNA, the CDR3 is TGTGCCAGCAGTGAAGCGTGGCGACAGGGAAGCAATCAGCCCCAGCATTTT. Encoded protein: CASSEAWRQGSNQPQHF.

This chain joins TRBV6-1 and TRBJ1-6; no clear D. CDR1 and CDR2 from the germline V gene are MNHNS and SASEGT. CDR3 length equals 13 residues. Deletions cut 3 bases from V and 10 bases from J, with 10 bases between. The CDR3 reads CASSDLWGSPLHF. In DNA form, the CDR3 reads TGTGCCAGCAGTGATCTGTGGGGATCACCCCTCCACTTT.

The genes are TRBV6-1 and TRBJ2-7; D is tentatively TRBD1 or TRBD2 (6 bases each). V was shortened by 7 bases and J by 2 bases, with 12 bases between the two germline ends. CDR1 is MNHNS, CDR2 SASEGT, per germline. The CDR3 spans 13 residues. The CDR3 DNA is TGTGCCAGCAAGGGGGGTATCACCTACGAGCAGTACTTC. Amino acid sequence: CASKGGITYEQYF.

In DNA form, the CDR3 reads TGCGCCAGCGGACCGGGACTAGCGGCCTCCTACGAGCAGTACTTC. Translating it yields CASGPGLAASYEQYF. This rearrangement joins TRBV4-1 to TRBJ2-7; 11 nucleotides agree with TRBD2. V gave up 8 bases and J gave up 0 bases; unmatched junction bases: 6. The CDR3 extends over 15 amino acids. CDR1 is MGHRA, CDR2 YSYEKL, per germline.

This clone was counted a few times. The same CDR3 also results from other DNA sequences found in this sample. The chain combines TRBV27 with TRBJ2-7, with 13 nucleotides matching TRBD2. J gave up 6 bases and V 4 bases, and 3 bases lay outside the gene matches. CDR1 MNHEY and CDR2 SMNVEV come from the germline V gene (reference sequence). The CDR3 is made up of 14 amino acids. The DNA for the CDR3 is TGTGCCAGCAGTTCCGGACTAGCGGGAGTCGAGCAGTACTTC. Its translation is CASSSGLAGVEQYF.

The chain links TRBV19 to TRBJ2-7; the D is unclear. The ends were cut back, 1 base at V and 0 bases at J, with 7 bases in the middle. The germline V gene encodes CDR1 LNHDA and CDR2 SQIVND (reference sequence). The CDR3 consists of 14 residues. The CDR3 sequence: CASSIGRTSYEQYF. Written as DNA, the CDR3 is TGTGCCAGTAGTATAGGCCGGACCTCCTACGAGCAGTACTTC.

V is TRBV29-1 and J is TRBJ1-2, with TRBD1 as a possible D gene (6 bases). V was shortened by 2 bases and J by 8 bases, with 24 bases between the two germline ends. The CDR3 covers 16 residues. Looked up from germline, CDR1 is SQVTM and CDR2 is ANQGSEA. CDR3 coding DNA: TGCAGCGTTGAACATTCAGGGCAGGGGAAGCCGTGGGGCTACACCTTC. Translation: CSVEHSGQGKPWGYTF. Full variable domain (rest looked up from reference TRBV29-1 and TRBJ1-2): SAVISQKPSRDICQRGTSLTIQCQVDSQVTMMFWYRQQPGQSLTLIATANQGSEATYESGFVIDKFPISRPNLTFSTLTVSNMSPEDSSIYLCSVEHSGQGKPWGYTFGSGTRLTVV.

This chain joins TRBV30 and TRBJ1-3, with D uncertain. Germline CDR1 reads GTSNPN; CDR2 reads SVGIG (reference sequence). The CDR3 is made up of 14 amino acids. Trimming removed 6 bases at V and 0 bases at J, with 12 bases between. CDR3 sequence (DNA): TGTGCCTGTTGGAACTGGAGCTCTGGAAACACCATATATTTT. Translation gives CACWNWSSGNTIYF.

The CDR3 region is CASSVAGGGQPQHF. In DNA, the CDR3 is TGTGCCAGCAGCGTAGCTGGTGGGGGGCAGCCCCAGCATTTT. This sequence joins TRBV9 and TRBJ1-5; D might be TRBD1 (5 bases). There are 14 residues in the CDR3. Germline loops: CDR1 SGDLS, CDR2 YYNGEE. With 0 bases removed from V and 7 bases from J, the gap between germline ends came to 11 bases.

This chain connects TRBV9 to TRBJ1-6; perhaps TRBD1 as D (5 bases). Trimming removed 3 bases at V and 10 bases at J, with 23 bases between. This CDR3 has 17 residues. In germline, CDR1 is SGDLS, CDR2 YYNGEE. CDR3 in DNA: TGTGCCAGCAGCGCAGAGCAGACAGTGGTCGAGGGCTCACCCCTCCACTTT. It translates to CASSAEQTVVEGSPLHF.

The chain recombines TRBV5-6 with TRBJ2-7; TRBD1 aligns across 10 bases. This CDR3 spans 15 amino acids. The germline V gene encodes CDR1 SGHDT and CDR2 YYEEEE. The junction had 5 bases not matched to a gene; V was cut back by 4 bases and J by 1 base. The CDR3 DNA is TGTGCCAGCAGCCCCGGACAGGGGGTGTCCTACGAGCAGTACTTC. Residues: CASSPGQGVSYEQYF.

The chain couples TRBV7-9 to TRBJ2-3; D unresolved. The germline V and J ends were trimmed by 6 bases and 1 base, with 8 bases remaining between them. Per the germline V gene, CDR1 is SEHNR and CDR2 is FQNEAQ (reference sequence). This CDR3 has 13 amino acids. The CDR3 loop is CASRFPGTDTQYF. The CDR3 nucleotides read TGTGCCAGCAGGTTCCCGGGCACAGATACGCAGTATTTT.

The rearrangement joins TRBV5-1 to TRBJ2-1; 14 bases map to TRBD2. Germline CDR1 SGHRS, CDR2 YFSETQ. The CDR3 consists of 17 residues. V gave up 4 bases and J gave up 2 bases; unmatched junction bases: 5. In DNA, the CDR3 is TGCGCCAGCAGCCCCCGACTAGCGGGGGGGACCTACAATGAGCAGTTCTTC. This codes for CASSPRLAGGTYNEQFF.

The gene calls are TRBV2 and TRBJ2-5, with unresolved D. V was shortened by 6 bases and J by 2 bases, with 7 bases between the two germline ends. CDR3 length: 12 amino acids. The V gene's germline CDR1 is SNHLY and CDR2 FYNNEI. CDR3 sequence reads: CASRRRQETQYF. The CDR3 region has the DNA TGTGCCAGCAGGCGTCGTCAAGAGACCCAGTACTTC.

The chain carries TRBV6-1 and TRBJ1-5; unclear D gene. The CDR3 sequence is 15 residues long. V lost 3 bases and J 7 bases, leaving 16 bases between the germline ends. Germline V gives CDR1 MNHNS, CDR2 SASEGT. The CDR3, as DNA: TGTGCCAGCAGTGAGCTGGGAAACAGTAGGCAGCCCCAGCATTTT. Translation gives CASSELGNSRQPQHF.

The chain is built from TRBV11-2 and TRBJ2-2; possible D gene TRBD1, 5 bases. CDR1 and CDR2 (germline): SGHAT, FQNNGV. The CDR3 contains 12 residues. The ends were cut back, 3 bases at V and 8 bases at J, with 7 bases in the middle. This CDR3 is CASSFGAGELFF. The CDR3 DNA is TGTGCCAGCAGCTTTGGGGCAGGGGAGCTGTTTTTT.

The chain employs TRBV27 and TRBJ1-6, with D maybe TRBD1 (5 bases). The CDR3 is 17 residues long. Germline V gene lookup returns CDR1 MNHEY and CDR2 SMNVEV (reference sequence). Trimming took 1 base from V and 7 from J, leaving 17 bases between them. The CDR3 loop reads CASSLLRTADINSPLHF. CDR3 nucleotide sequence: TGTGCCAGCAGTTTATTGAGAACAGCGGACATCAATTCACCCCTCCACTTT.